A single sample gave rise to the 5 T cell receptor beta chains below, sequenced in a study of CD8+CD57+ T cells in acquired aplastic anemia. Genomic DNA provided the template from which TCR beta VDJ and CDR3 profiles were obtained. TCRdb used MiXCR to reprocess the reads, holding one entry per CDR3 protein. The sample holds fewer than 200,000 distinct CDR3 sequences, less than 50% seen once. It was patients with CD8+CD57+ cell expansion by flow cytometry who were chosen for sequencing. The material sequenced was sorted CD4+, CD8+, or CD8+CD57+ T cells (not recorded which) from PBMCs. These receptors were collected from a human donor with aplastic anemia.

The V and J genes are TRBV20-1 and TRBJ1-5; a weak D match, TRBD1 (5 bases). The CDR3 consists of 14 residues. Germline V lookup: CDR1 DFQATT, CDR2 SNEGSKA (reference sequence). The ends were cut back, 5 bases at V and 7 bases at J, with 18 bases in the middle. Here the CDR3 DNA reads TGCAGTGCTCGGGCGGGGACCCCCGAACAGCCCCAGCATTTT. Translated, it gives CSARAGTPEQPQHF.

This clonotype was seen at least ten times. This chain joins TRBV9 and TRBJ2-3; 13 nucleotides align to TRBD2. Germline V lookup: CDR1 SGDLS, CDR2 YYNGEE. The junction had 6 bases not matched to a gene; V was cut back by 0 bases and J by 2 bases. The CDR3 totals 18 residues. The CDR3, as DNA: TGTGCCAGCAGCGTAGAAACTAGCGGGGGGGCATACACAGATACGCAGTATTTT. It codes for CASSVETSGGAYTDTQYF.

The table lists this clonotype with many counts. The chain is built from TRBV20-1 and TRBJ2-7; D is possibly TRBD1 (5 bases). The ends were cut back, 0 bases at V and 2 bases at J, with 17 bases in the middle. The CDR3 contains 16 residues. CDR1 and CDR2 from the germline V gene are DFQATT and SNEGSKA (reference sequence). The DNA for the CDR3 is TGCAGTGCTAGAGACAAAGACAGACACATACCCTACGAGCAGTACTTC. It is translated as CSARDKDRHIPYEQYF.

This clonotype was found once. The rearrangement joins TRBV10-3 to TRBJ1-5; no firm D call. CDR3 length equals 11 residues. Per the germline V gene, CDR1 is ENHRY and CDR2 is SYGVKD. The germline V and J ends were trimmed by 9 bases and 7 bases, with 10 bases remaining between them. CDR3 sequence reads: CAMGNGQPQHF. For the CDR3, the DNA is TGTGCCATGGGGAATGGGCAGCCCCAGCATTTT.

With respect to this clonotype: At one end the junction does not follow the germline gene, possibly because of a read error. The chain carries TRBV20-1 and TRBJ1-4; 8 bases align to TRBD1. This CDR3 spans 14 amino acids. Germline V gene data show CDR1 as DFQATT and CDR2 as SNEGSKA (reference sequence). Here the CDR3 reads CSARRQGPNEKLFF. CDR3 sequence (DNA): TGCAGTGCTCGCCGACAGGGGCCTAATGAGAAACTGTTTTTT.